Presented here are 15 T cell receptor beta chains from one specimen sequenced in a study of blood T cell repertoires in COVID-19. TCRdb's copy holds only in-frame clones and misses some; the assay was immunoSEQ multiplex PCR. The profile covers 110,000 to 150,000 clones, with over 75% appearing a single time and 44% taken by the ten largest. Sample: peripheral blood. The receptor source for this set is a human donor in a cohort sampled during active COVID-19.

CDR3: CASSLEASSGQNYGYTF. DNA of the CDR3: TGTGCCAGCAGCTTAGAGGCTTCCTCGGGACAAAACTATGGCTACACCTTC. The genes are TRBV7-2 and TRBJ1-2, with D perhaps TRBD1 (6 bases). The CDR3 is 17 amino acids. V gave up 1 base and J gave up 2 bases, with 17 bases separating them. Germline lookup yields CDR1 SGHTA and CDR2 FQGNSA. Full variable domain (missing parts from reference TRBV7-2 and TRBJ1-2): GAGVSQSPSNKVTEKGKDVELRCDPISGHTALYWYRQSLGQGLEFLIYFQGNSAPDKSGLPSDRFSAERTGGSVSTLTIQRTQQEDSAVYLCASSLEASSGQNYGYTFGSGTRLTVV.

J is TRBJ2-5 and V is TRBV5-1; 8 bases line up with TRBD2. CDR1 is SGHRS, CDR2 YFSETQ, per germline. J gave up 1 base and V 0 bases, and 2 bases lay outside the gene matches. This CDR3 contains 15 residues. The chain's CDR3 is CASSLVGGGQETQYF. DNA for the CDR3: TGCGCCAGCAGCTTGGTCGGGGGGGGCCAAGAGACCCAGTACTTC. Full variable domain (rest looked up from reference TRBV5-1 and TRBJ2-5): KAGVTQTPRYLIKTRGQQVTLSCSPISGHRSVSWYQQTPGQGLQFLFEYFSETQRNKGNFPGRFSGRQFSNSRSEMNVSTLELGDSALYLCASSLVGGGQETQYFGPGTRLLVL.

With respect to this clone: A read error may account for a junction end that differs from germline. The J gene is TRBJ2-1, the V gene TRBV7-7; 8 bases match TRBD2. The CDR3 has 15 residues. CDR1 and CDR2 (germline): SSHAT, FNYEAQ (reference sequence). DNA of the CDR3: TGTGCTAGCAGCTTAGGAGCGGGGGCTTACAATGAGCAGTTCTTC. It yields the protein CASSLGAGAYNEQFF. The variable domain in full, completed from reference TRBV7-7 and TRBJ2-1, reads GAGVSQSPRYKVTKRGQDVTLRCDPISSHATLYWYQQALGQGPEFLTYFNYEAQPDKSGLPSDRFSAERPEGSISTLTIQRTEQRDSAMYRCASSLGAGAYNEQFFGPGTRLTVL.

The gene calls are TRBV25-1 and TRBJ1-6; no definite D call. With 4 bases removed from V and 5 bases from J, the gap between germline ends came to 12 bases. CDR3 length equals 15 residues. Per germline, CDR1 MGHDK and CDR2 SYGVNS. CDR3 sequence reads: CASSGAGLDNSPLHF. In nucleotides, the CDR3 is TGTGCCAGCAGTGGGGCGGGCCTGGATAATTCACCCCTCCACTTT.

On this clone itself: The same CDR3 arises from other DNA sequences in this sample as well. V usage is TRBV6-5 and J usage is TRBJ1-4, with 9 bases identical to TRBD1. The length of the CDR3 is 13 residues. CDR1 MNHEY and CDR2 SVGAGI come from the germline V gene. The V and J ends lost 6 bases and 8 bases, in that order; junction bases with no gene match: 4. CDR3 nucleotide sequence: TGTGCCAGCAGACGACAGGGGGGCGAAAAACTGTTTTTT. It encodes CASRRQGGEKLFF.

The chain recombines TRBV30 with TRBJ2-5; a weak D match, TRBD2 (5 bases). The CDR3 is 13 amino acids. Germline V gene sequence: CDR1 GTSNPN, CDR2 SVGIG (reference sequence). The germline V and J ends were trimmed by 1 base and 2 bases, with 8 bases remaining between them. The CDR3 nucleotides read TGTGCCTGGAGTGCGGGATTACAAGAGACCCAGTACTTC. Translated: CAWSAGLQETQYF.

This chain joins TRBV5-1 and TRBJ1-6, with D maybe TRBD1 (5 bases). The CDR3 runs to 14 residues. The V and J ends lost 4 bases and 6 bases respectively, with 11 bases between them. Germline lookup yields CDR1 SGHRS and CDR2 YFSETQ. This CDR3 is CASSPQGINSPLHF. The CDR3 DNA reads TGCGCCAGCAGCCCCCAGGGTATTAATTCACCCCTCCACTTT.

Details on this clone: This CDR3 is also generated by other DNA sequences in the sample. The V call is TRBV5-1, the J call TRBJ1-1, with D tentatively TRBD1 (6 bases). The CDR3 is made up of 15 amino acids. Germline-derived CDR1 and CDR2 are SGHRS and YFSETQ. Trimming left V 0 bases short and J 5 bases short, with 14 bases between. The CDR3, as DNA: TGCGCCAGCAGCTTGGTTGGGGGCGCGGGTACTGAAGCTTTCTTT. This translates into CASSLVGGAGTEAFF.

V gene TRBV5-1 combines with J gene TRBJ1-6; a weak D match, TRBD1 (5 bases). Trimming took off 0 bases at V and 7 bases at J, with 11 bases between the two ends. The germline V gene has CDR1 SGHRS and CDR2 YFSETQ. This CDR3 has 15 residues. CDR3 sequence (DNA): TGCGCCAGCAGCTTGGCCCAGGGAGGGAATTCACCCCTCCACTTT. It translates to CASSLAQGGNSPLHF.

The chain carries TRBV5-1 and TRBJ1-4, with 7 bases matching TRBD1. Trimming cost V 4 bases and J 8 bases; bases outside gene matches: 5. CDR3 length: 13 residues. Germline CDR1 is SGHRS and CDR2 is YFSETQ. The CDR3 loop reads CASSMGQSEKLFF. The CDR3 coding sequence is TGCGCCAGCAGCATGGGACAGTCGGAAAAACTGTTTTTT.

CDR3 nucleotide sequence: TGTGCCAGCAGCGTTAGCGGGGCAGCCTACAATGAGCAGTTCTTC. It encodes CASSVSGAAYNEQFF. The genes are TRBV7-6 and TRBJ2-1, with 8 nucleotides matching TRBD2. The V gene's germline CDR1 is SGHVS and CDR2 FNYEAQ. The CDR3 runs 15 residues. V lost 5 bases to trimming and J lost 2 bases; unmatched junction nucleotides: 5.

The genes are TRBV5-1 and TRBJ2-3; D is uncertain. CDR3 length: 12 amino acids. V lost 3 bases to trimming and J lost 5 bases, with 7 bases between them. Per the germline V gene, CDR1 is SGHRS and CDR2 is YFSETQ. CDR3 region: CASSYYLDTQYF. CDR3 DNA sequence: TGCGCCAGCAGCTACTACCTAGATACGCAGTATTTT.

The J gene is TRBJ2-5, the V gene TRBV14, with 9 positions matching TRBD1. CDR3 size: 15 residues. J was trimmed by 4 bases and V by 3 bases; bases with no gene match: 6. Germline CDR1 SGHDN, CDR2 FVKESK. The chain's CDR3 is CASSQRSTGGETQYF. The DNA for the CDR3 is TGTGCCAGCAGCCAGAGGTCGACAGGGGGAGAGACCCAGTACTTC.

J is TRBJ2-3 and V is TRBV4-3, with TRBD2 identical over 9 bases. Germline trimming cut 3 bases from V and 8 bases from J; bases unmatched to any gene: 12. From germline, CDR1 is LGHNA and CDR2 YSLEER. This CDR3 region has 16 residues. The CDR3 sequence: CASSHSSGAGGGTQYF. Here the CDR3 DNA reads TGCGCCAGCAGCCACTCCTCGGGAGCGGGGGGCGGTACGCAGTATTTT.

The genes are TRBV6-5 and TRBJ2-1, with 7 bases that match TRBD2. V gave up 5 bases and J gave up 6 bases; unmatched junction bases: 7. The CDR3 spans 14 residues. Per the germline V gene, CDR1 is MNHEY and CDR2 is SVGAGI. CDR3 region: CASSPGLGFNEQFF. CDR3 nucleotide sequence: TGTGCCAGCAGTCCCGGACTAGGCTTCAATGAGCAGTTCTTC.